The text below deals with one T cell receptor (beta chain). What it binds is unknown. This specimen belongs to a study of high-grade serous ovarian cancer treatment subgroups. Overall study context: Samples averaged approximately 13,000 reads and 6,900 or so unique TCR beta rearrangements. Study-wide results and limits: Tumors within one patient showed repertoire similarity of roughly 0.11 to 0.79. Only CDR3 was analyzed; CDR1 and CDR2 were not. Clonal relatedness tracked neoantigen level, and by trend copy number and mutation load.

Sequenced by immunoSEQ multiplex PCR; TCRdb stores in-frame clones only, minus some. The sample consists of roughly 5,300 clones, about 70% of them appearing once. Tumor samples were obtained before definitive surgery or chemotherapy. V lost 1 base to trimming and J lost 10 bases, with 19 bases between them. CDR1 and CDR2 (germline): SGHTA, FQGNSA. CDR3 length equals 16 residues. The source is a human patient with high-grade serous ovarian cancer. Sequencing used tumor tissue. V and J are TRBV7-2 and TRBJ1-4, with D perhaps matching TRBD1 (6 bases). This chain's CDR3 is CASSLGSGALRGKLFF. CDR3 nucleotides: TGTGCCAGCAGCTTAGGTTCGGGGGCTCTAAGGGGAAAACTGTTTTTT.